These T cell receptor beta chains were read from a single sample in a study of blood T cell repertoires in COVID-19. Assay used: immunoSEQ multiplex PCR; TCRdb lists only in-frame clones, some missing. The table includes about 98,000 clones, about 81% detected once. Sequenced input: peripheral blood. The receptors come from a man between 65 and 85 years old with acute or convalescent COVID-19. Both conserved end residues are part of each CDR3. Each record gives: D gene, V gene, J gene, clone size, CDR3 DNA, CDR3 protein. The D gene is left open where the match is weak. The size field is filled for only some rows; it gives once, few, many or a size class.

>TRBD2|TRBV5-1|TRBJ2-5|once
TGCGCCAGCAGCTTTGGGGGGACTAGCGTAGAGACCCAGTACTTC
CASSFGGTSVETQYF
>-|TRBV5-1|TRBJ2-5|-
TGCGCCAGCAGCCCCTACCCCCAAGAGACCCAGTACTTC
CASSPYPQETQYF
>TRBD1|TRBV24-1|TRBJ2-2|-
TGTGCCACCAGTGATCCGGGACAGGAACCCACCGGGGAGCTGTTTTTT
CATSDPGQEPTGELFF
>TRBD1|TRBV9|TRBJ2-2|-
TGTGCCAGCAGCGCCATCACAGGGGGCACCGGGGAGCTGTTTTTT
CASSAITGGTGELFF
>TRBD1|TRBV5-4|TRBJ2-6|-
TGTGCCAGCAGTATGGGACAGGGACGCTCTGGGGCCAACGTCCTGACTTTC
CASSMGQGRSGANVLTF
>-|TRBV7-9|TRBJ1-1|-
TGTGCCAGCAGCTCACCGGGTAGCGTAGACACTGAAGCTTTCTTT
CASSSPGSVDTEAFF
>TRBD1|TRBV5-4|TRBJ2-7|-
TGTGCCAGCAGCTCGGCAGGGACAGGCGGCTACGAGCAGTACTTC
CASSSAGTGGYEQYF
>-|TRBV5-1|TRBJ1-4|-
TGCGCCAGCGAACCGGCTCCAGGGGAGCATGAAAAACTGTTTTTT
CASEPAPGEHEKLFF
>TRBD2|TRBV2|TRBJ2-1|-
TGTGCCAGCATTTTCTCGAGGCGGGAGCAGTTAAATGAGCAGTTCTTC
CASIFSRREQLNEQFF
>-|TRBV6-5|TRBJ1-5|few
TGTGCCAGCCTTCCTGGGTCCGGAGGCAATCAGCCCCAGCATTTT
CASLPGSGGNQPQHF
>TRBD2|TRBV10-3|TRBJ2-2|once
TGTGCGTCGGCGGGGGAGCGTGCCACCGGGGAGCTGTTTTTT
CASAGERATGELFF
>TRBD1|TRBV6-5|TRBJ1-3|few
TGTGCCAGCAGTTACCACTACAGGGGCTCTGGAAACACCATATATTTT
CASSYHYRGSGNTIYF
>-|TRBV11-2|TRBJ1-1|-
TGTGCCAGCAGCTTATCGGAGGCGAAGGCTGAAGCTTTCTTT
CASSLSEAKAEAFF
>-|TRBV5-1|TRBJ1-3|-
TGCGCCAGCAGCTCACAGAGCTCTGGAAACACCATATATTTT
CASSSQSSGNTIYF
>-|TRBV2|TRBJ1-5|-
TGTGCCAGCAGTGAACAAGCGGGGCGGGATCAGCCCCAGCATTTT
CASSEQAGRDQPQHF
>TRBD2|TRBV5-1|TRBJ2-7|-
TGCGCCAGCAGCCAGCTAGCGGGAGGGCCCTCCTACGAGCAGTACTTC
CASSQLAGGPSYEQYF
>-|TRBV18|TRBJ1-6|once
TGTGCCAGCTCACCAGCCGGGGTGCGGAATTCACCCCTCCACTTT
CASSPAGVRNSPLHF
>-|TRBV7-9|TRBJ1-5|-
TGTGCCAGCAGCCCGGTAGGGGAAGAGCCCCAGCATTTT
CASSPVGEEPQHF
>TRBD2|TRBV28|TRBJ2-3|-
TGTGCCAGCAGTTGGAACGGGAGGACAGATACGCAGTATTTT
CASSWNGRTDTQYF
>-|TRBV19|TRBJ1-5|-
TGTGCCAGTAGGGGCGATGGCAATCAGCCCCAGCATTTT
CASRGDGNQPQHF
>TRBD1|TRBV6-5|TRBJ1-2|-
TGTGCCAGCAGTTACTGGGACAGGGACTCCTATGGCTACACCTTC
CASSYWDRDSYGYTF
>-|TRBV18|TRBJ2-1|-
TGTGCCAGCTCACCACCCCAGGGCTCCTACAATGAGCAGTTCTTC
CASSPPQGSYNEQFF
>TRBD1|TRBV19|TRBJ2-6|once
TGTGCCAGTTTCCCGACAGGGTTCTCTGGGGCCAACGTCCTGACTTTC
CASFPTGFSGANVLTF
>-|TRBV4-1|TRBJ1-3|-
TGCGCCAGCAGCCAGGGGGGGGCTAACTCTGGAAACACCATATATTTT
CASSQGGANSGNTIYF
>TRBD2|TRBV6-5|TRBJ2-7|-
TGTGCCACGTTCAACCGGGGGGTCTACGAGCAGTACTTC
CATFNRGVYEQYF
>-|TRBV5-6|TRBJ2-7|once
TGTGCCAGCAGCTTGGCCTCCCACGAGCAGTACTTC
CASSLASHEQYF
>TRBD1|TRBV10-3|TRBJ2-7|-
TGTGCCATCAGTAAGACAGGGGGAGTAGACGAGCAGTACTTC
CAISKTGGVDEQYF
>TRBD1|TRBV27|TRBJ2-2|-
TGTGCCAGCACATATTACCCAGGGGGAAACACCGGGGAGCTGTTTTTT
CASTYYPGGNTGELFF
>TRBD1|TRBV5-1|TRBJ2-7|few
TGCGCCAGCAGCCAACAGGGGGCAAGGAGCTCCTACGAGCAGTACTTC
CASSQQGARSSYEQYF
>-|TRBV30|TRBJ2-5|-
TGTGCCTGGAGTGCCGAGGAGACCCAGTACTTC
CAWSAEETQYF
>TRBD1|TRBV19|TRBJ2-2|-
TGTGCCGGACAGGGCAACACCGGGGAGCTGTTTTTT
CAGQGNTGELFF
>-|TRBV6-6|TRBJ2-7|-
TGTGCCAGCAGTTACTCCCGTCCTAGAGCCGGCTACGAGCAGTACTTC
CASSYSRPRAGYEQYF
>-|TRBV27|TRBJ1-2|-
TGTGCCAGCAGTTTATCCAGGAATCACTATGGCTACACCTTC
CASSLSRNHYGYTF
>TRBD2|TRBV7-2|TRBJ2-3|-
TGTGCCAGCAGCTTATCGGGAGGATTTCGGTATTTT
CASSLSGGFRYF
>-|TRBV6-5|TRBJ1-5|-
TGTGCCAGCAGTAGCCCTTATCAGCCCCAGCATTTT
CASSSPYQPQHF
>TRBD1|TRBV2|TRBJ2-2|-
TGTGCCAGCAGACCCGACAGGGCGAGCACCGGGGAGCTGTTTTTT
CASRPDRASTGELFF
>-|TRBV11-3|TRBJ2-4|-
TGTGCCAGCAGCTCCCGGACGGGAATTCAGTACTTC
CASSSRTGIQYF
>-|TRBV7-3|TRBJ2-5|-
TGTGCCAGCAGCCAAAACACTTGGGGCAGGGGGGAAGAGACCCAGTACTTC
CASSQNTWGRGEETQYF
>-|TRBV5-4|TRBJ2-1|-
TGTGCCAGCAGCTTGGAACAGGCCGGTGGTGAGCAGTTCTTC
CASSLEQAGGEQFF
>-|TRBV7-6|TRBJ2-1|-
TGTGCCAGCAGCTTAAGTGGAGGGAGTACCCACAATGAGCAGTTCTTC
CASSLSGGSTHNEQFF
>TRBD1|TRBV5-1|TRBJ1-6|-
TGCGCCAGCAGCTTGGAGGGGGCGGTGATCGGTTCACCCCTCCACTTT
CASSLEGAVIGSPLHF
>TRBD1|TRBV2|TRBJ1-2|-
TGTGCCAGCAGTACGACAGGGGGCGCATATGGCTACACCTTC
CASSTTGGAYGYTF
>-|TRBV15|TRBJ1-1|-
TGTGCCACCAGCAACGGGGGGAACTTGGATGGCACTGAAGCTTTCTTT
CATSNGGNLDGTEAFF
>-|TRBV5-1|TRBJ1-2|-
TGCGCCAGCAGCTTGGGACAGAACTATGGCTACACCTTC
CASSLGQNYGYTF
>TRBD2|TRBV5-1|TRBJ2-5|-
TGCGCCAGCAGCCCCGCTCGGGGACTAGCGTTACAAGAGACCCAGTACTTC
CASSPARGLALQETQYF
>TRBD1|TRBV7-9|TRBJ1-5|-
TGTGCCAGCAGCCGCACAGGGGCGAATCAGCCCCAGCATTTT
CASSRTGANQPQHF
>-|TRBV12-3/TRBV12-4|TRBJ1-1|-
TGTGCCACTAAACCCGACAGTCCTGAAGCTTTCTTT
CATKPDSPEAFF
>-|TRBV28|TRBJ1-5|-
TGTGCCAGCAGTTTATCTCCCTCGGCCCAGCATTTT
CASSLSPSAQHF
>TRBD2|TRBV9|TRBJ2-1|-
TGTGCCAGCAGCGTAGGAGGTAGCGGGCGATCCTACAATGAGCAGTTCTTC
CASSVGGSGRSYNEQFF
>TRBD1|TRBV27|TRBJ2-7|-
TGTGCCAGCAGTTTCCGGGACAGGGCCCTATACGAGCAGTACTTC
CASSFRDRALYEQYF
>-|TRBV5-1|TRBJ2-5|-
TGCGCCAGCAGCACGACAGCTAGCCAAGAGACCCAGTACTTC
CASSTTASQETQYF
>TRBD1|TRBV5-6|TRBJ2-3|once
TGTGCCAGCAGCTTGGGAGACAGGGGCACAGATACGCAGTATTTT
CASSLGDRGTDTQYF
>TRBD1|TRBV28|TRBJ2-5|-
TGTGCCAGCAGTTTAAGAACAGGGGGCCAAGAGACCCAGTACTTC
CASSLRTGGQETQYF
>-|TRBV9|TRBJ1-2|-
TGTGCCAGCAGCGGGCTTGCAGCTAACTATGGCTACACCTTC
CASSGLAANYGYTF
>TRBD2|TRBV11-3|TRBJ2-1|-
TGTGCCAGCAGCTTTGGGCTAGCGGGATACAATGAGCAGTTCTTC
CASSFGLAGYNEQFF
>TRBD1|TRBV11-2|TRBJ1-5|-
TGTGCCAGCAGCCAGGGACAGAATAGCAATCAGCCCCAGCATTTT
CASSQGQNSNQPQHF
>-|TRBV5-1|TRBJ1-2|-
TGCGCCAGCAGCCTAGGACAGCAGAGGGGCTACACCTTC
CASSLGQQRGYTF
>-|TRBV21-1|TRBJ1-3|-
TGTGCCAGCAGCAACCCGGACAGAAGCTCTGGAAACACCATATATTTT
CASSNPDRSSGNTIYF